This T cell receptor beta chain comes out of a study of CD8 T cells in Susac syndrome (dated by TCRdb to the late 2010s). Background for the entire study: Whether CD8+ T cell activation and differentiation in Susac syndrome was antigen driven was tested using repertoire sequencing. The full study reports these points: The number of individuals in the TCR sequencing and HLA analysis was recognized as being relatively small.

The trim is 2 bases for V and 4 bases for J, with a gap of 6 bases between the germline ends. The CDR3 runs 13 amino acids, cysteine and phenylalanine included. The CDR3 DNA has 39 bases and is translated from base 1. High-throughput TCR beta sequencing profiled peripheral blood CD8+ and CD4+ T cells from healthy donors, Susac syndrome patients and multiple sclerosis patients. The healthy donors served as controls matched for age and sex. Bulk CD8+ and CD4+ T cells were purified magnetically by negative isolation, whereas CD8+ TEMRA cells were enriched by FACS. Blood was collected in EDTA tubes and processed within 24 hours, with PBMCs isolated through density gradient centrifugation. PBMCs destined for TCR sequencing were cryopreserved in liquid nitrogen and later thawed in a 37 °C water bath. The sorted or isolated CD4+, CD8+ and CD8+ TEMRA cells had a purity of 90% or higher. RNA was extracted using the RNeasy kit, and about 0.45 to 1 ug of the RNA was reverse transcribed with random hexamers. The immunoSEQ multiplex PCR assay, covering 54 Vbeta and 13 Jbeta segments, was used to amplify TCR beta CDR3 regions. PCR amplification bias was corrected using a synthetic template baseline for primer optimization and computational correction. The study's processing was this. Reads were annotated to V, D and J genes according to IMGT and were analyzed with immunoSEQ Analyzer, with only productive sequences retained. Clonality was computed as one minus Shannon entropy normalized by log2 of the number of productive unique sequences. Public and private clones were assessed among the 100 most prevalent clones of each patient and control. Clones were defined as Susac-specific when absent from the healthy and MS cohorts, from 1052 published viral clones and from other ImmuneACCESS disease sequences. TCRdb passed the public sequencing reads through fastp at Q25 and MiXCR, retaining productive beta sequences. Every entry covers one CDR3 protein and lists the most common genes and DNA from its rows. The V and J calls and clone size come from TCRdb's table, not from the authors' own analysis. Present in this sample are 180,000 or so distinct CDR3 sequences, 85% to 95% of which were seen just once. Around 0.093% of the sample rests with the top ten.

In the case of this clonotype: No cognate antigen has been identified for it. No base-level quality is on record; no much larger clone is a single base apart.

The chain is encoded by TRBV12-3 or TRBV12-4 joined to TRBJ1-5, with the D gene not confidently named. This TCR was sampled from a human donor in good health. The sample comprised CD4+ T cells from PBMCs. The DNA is TGTGCCAGCAGTTTAAGTCAGAATCAGCCCCAGCATTTT. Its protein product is CASSLSQNQPQHF.